The 29 T cell receptor beta chains below come from one sample, sequenced in a study of T cells in Graves' hyperthyroidism and ophthalmopathy. RNA transcripts provided the source from which TCR beta CDR3 regions were amplified. HTBI primers drove first-round RT-PCR of the TCR CDR3. Using its own MiXCR run on the multiplex PCR reads, TCRdb lists one record per CDR3 protein. The sample holds about 660,000 distinct CDR3 sequences; 45% are singletons and the top ten take 7% to 7.5%. Material for sequencing was peripheral blood or thyroid tissue (not recorded which). These receptors were collected from an adult man with Graves' disease, either hyperthyroidism or ophthalmopathy (not recorded which).

The chain joins TRBV7-8 to TRBJ1-6; D is unresolved. The CDR3 is 16 amino acids. The V end was cut by 5 bases, the J end by 13 bases, with 24 bases between. Germline V gives CDR1 SGHVS, CDR2 FQNEAQ. CDR3 nucleotides: TGTGCCAGCAGCCCCGACCATTCTGCGGGGATAGTGCCCCTCCACTTT. This translates into CASSPDHSAGIVPLHF.

V and J are TRBV29-1 and TRBJ1-5; TRBD1 might be the D (5 bases). The V end lost 8 bases, the J end lost 5 bases, and 16 bases lay between the germline ends. This CDR3 comprises 13 residues. The germline V gene encodes CDR1 SQVTM and CDR2 ANQGSEA. CDR3 residues: CSRDRGEHQPQHF. The DNA of the CDR3 is TGCAGCAGAGATCGGGGGGAACATCAGCCCCAGCATTTT.

This clonotype was found many times. The chain recombines TRBV9 with TRBJ2-7; D is unclear. CDR1 SGDLS and CDR2 YYNGEE come from the germline V gene. The V and J ends lost 0 bases and 2 bases respectively, with 9 bases between them. The CDR3 is 14 amino acids. The CDR3: CASSVGGSAYEQYF. The CDR3 coding sequence is TGTGCCAGCAGCGTAGGGGGTTCGGCCTACGAGCAGTACTTC.

This clonotype was counted many times. The CDR3 region is CASSLSAAGETQYF. The CDR3 bases are TGTGCCAGCAGCCTATCGGCGGCGGGAGAGACCCAGTACTTC. The genes are TRBV7-8 and TRBJ2-5, with D tentatively TRBD2 (5 bases). The CDR3 spans 14 residues. Germline CDR1 reads SGHVS; CDR2 reads FQNEAQ. Trimming stripped 5 bases from V and 4 bases from J, with 14 bases between.

On this clonotype itself: Compared with germline, one end of the junction differs, possibly owing to a read error. V is TRBV24-1 and J is TRBJ1-5; TRBD1 matches 9 bases. The CDR3 is made up of 17 amino acids. CDR1 is KGHDR, CDR2 SFDVKD, per germline. Here the CDR3 reads CAASGNRGLGSNQPQHF. The CDR3 region has the DNA TGTGCCGCCAGTGGGAACAGGGGGCTGGGGAGCAATCAGCCCCAGCATTTT.

The rearrangement links TRBV24-1 to TRBJ2-7, with unresolved D. Trimming cost V 4 bases and J 0 bases, with 9 bases left between them. Germline values: CDR1 KGHDR, CDR2 SFDVKD. The CDR3 runs 14 residues. This CDR3 is CATSESAGSYEQYF. DNA for the CDR3: TGTGCCACCAGTGAGTCAGCTGGCTCCTACGAGCAGTACTTC.

The chain joins TRBV7-9 to TRBJ1-4; D is undetermined. Germline V gene data show CDR1 as SEHNR and CDR2 as FQNEAQ (reference sequence). Trimming removed 5 bases at V and 2 bases at J, with 9 bases between. The CDR3 runs to 14 residues. The chain's CDR3 is CASSTSLTNEKLFF. CDR3 in DNA: TGTGCCAGCAGCACCAGCCTTACTAATGAAAAACTGTTTTTT.

The chain combines TRBV14 with TRBJ2-7; 8 nucleotides agree with TRBD1. Germline lookup yields CDR1 SGHDN and CDR2 FVKESK. Trimming removed 3 bases from V and 7 bases from J; junction bases left unmatched: 8. The CDR3 has 14 amino acids. CDR3 in amino acids: CASSHPQGAWEQYF. The CDR3 coding sequence is TGTGCCAGCAGCCATCCTCAGGGGGCGTGGGAGCAGTACTTC.

The CDR3 loop reads CASRGGSVNTEAFF. The CDR3 DNA reads TGTGCCAGTAGAGGGGGGTCGGTGAACACTGAAGCTTTCTTT. This chain joins TRBV19 and TRBJ1-1, with TRBD1 as a possible D gene (6 bases). Germline CDR1 reads LNHDA; CDR2 reads SQIVND (reference sequence). Trimming stripped 6 bases from V and 0 bases from J, with 11 bases between. The CDR3 is 14 amino acids.

The table lists this clonotype with many counts. The chain joins TRBV14 to TRBJ2-6, with TRBD1 as a possible D gene (5 bases). The length of the CDR3 is 16 residues. The germline V and J ends were trimmed by 3 bases and 0 bases, with 9 bases remaining between them. The germline V gene encodes CDR1 SGHDN and CDR2 FVKESK. CDR3: CASSHGHNSGANVLTF. The CDR3 DNA reads TGTGCCAGCAGCCACGGACACAACTCTGGGGCCAACGTCCTGACTTTC.

In regard to this clonotype: One junction end disagrees with the germline gene, perhaps due to a read error. The chain is built from TRBV25-1 and TRBJ1-2; no definite D call. This CDR3 has 14 amino acids. Germline V lookup: CDR1 MGHDK, CDR2 SYGVNS. The CDR3 is CAISEGNGFYGYTF. The CDR3 nucleotides are TGTGCCATCAGTGAAGGTAACGGCTTCTATGGCTACACCTTC.

This clonotype was seen ten or more times. The rearrangement uses TRBV2 and TRBJ1-5; TRBD1 agrees at 8 bases. This CDR3 has 15 residues. Germline values: CDR1 SNHLY, CDR2 FYNNEI. With V trimmed by 5 bases and J by 5 bases, 8 bases remained unmatched. DNA of the CDR3: TGTGCCAGCAGTCCTACGGACAGGGAAGATCAGCCCCAGCATTTT. Protein: CASSPTDREDQPQHF.

This clonotype was seen repeatedly, ten times or more. V gene TRBV29-1 combines with J gene TRBJ1-2, with 7 bases identical to TRBD1. Germline trimming cut 7 bases from V and 1 base from J; bases unmatched to any gene: 9. CDR3 size: 14 residues. Germline V gene sequence: CDR1 SQVTM, CDR2 ANQGSEA. The CDR3 reads CSDRGNSYNYGYTF. CDR3 DNA sequence: TGCAGCGACAGGGGAAATTCCTATAACTATGGCTACACCTTC.

This chain links TRBV6-1 with TRBJ2-7; D is possibly TRBD1 or TRBD2 (5 bases each). The germline V gene encodes CDR1 MNHNS and CDR2 SASEGT. This CDR3 has 14 amino acids. Trimming left V 6 bases short and J 1 base short, with 13 bases between. Written as DNA, the CDR3 is TGTGCCAGCAGCTGGGGGACCGGTTCCTACGAGCAGTACTTC. Translating gives CASSWGTGSYEQYF.

Ten or more counts support this clonotype. J is TRBJ1-5 and V is TRBV25-1, with D tentatively TRBD1 (5 bases). Germline CDR1 reads MGHDK; CDR2 reads SYGVNS. The length of the CDR3 is 14 residues. V lost 2 bases and J lost 7, with 12 bases in between. DNA for the CDR3: TGTGCCAGCAGTGAAGGGGCCGGGGACCAGCCCCAGCATTTT. As protein: CASSEGAGDQPQHF.

This chain joins TRBV12-3 or TRBV12-4 and TRBJ1-4; 10 nucleotides align to TRBD1. With 6 bases clipped from V and 5 bases from J, the junction kept 9 bases outside the gene matches. CDR3 length equals 16 residues. The CDR3 is CASRPGQTGGNEKLFF. The CDR3 DNA reads as TGTGCCAGCAGGCCAGGGCAGACAGGGGGCAATGAAAAACTGTTTTTT.

This clonotype was detected a few times. V and J are TRBV2 and TRBJ1-1; no firm D call. The CDR3 length is 14 residues. The V and J ends lost 2 bases and 5 bases respectively, with 12 bases between them. The V gene's germline CDR1 is SNHLY and CDR2 FYNNEI. The CDR3 reads CASSERWDKTEAFF. CDR3 bases: TGTGCCAGCAGTGAACGTTGGGATAAGACTGAAGCTTTCTTT.

Note on this clonotype: A read error is possible here, since a much larger clone lies one base away. As the CDR3 is not closed by the conserved phenylalanine or tryptophan, this likely results from a read error. The genes are TRBV5-1 and TRBJ1-1; D is unclear. This CDR3 comprises 14 residues. V dropped 1 base and J dropped 1 base, with 8 bases sitting between them. Per germline, CDR1 SGHRS and CDR2 YFSETQ. This CDR3 is CASSLNGPNTEAFL. CDR3 nucleotides: TGCGCCAGCAGCTTGAATGGTCCGAACACTGAAGCTTTCCTT.

This clonotype was picked up a small number of times. The rearrangement joins TRBV2 to TRBJ2-2, with 9 bases fitting TRBD2. Germline V gives CDR1 SNHLY, CDR2 FYNNEI. The CDR3 is made up of 16 amino acids. The V segment lost 6 bases and the J segment 8 bases; nucleotides outside the gene matches: 13. The DNA of the CDR3 is TGTGCCAGCAGCCAAGACCGGCTAGCGGGGTTGGGGGAGCTGTTTTTT. It is translated as CASSQDRLAGLGELFF.

Regarding this clonotype: One base away lies a much larger clone, so this may be a sequencing read error. The chain joins TRBV29-1 to TRBJ1-5; 7 bases are shared with TRBD1. The junction had 4 bases not matched to a gene; V was cut back by 4 bases and J by 1 base. CDR1 and CDR2 from the germline V gene are SQVTM and ANQGSEA. This CDR3 has 14 amino acids. CDR3 in amino acids: CSVGAGGSNQPQHF. The CDR3 DNA reads TGCAGCGTTGGGGCAGGGGGGAGCAATCAGCCCCAGCATTTT.

The chain couples TRBV2 to TRBJ1-4, with TRBD1 matching over 7 bases. The germline gives CDR1 SNHLY, CDR2 FYNNEI. This CDR3 has 16 amino acids. V lost 6 bases to trimming and J lost 3 bases; unmatched junction nucleotides: 10. The DNA for the CDR3 is TGTGCCAGCAGCTCGGAGGCAGGGGGATCTAATGAAAAACTGTTTTTT. As protein: CASSSEAGGSNEKLFF.

The chain couples TRBV2 to TRBJ2-5, with 7 bases fitting TRBD1. CDR3 length: 14 amino acids. Germline lookup yields CDR1 SNHLY and CDR2 FYNNEI. After removal of 5 bases from V and 5 bases from J, the junction contained 8 bases not matched to a gene. The CDR3 sequence: CASSFSLGGETQYF. CDR3 sequence (DNA): TGTGCCAGCAGTTTCAGTCTAGGGGGCGAGACCCAGTACTTC. The full variable domain, with the rest looked up from reference TRBV2 and TRBJ2-5, is EPEVTQTPSHQVTQMGQEVILRCVPISNHLYFYWYRQILGQKVEFLVSFYNNEISEKSEIFDDQFSVERPDGSNFTLKIRSTKLEDSAMYFCASSFSLGGETQYFGPGTRLLVL.

The chain has TRBV10-3 and TRBJ2-5; 9 bases line up with TRBD1. Trimming cost V 6 bases and J 5 bases; bases outside gene matches: 4. This CDR3 region has 13 residues. Per the germline V gene, CDR1 is ENHRY and CDR2 is SYGVKD. CDR3 DNA: TGTGCCATCAGCTCACAGGGGGCGGAGACCCAGTACTTC. It encodes CAISSQGAETQYF.

The chain combines TRBV10-3 with TRBJ2-7; D is possibly TRBD1 (6 bases). CDR1 ENHRY and CDR2 SYGVKD come from the germline V gene. CDR3 length: 15 residues. V lost 9 bases to trimming and J lost 5 bases, with 23 bases between them. CDR3 sequence: CAITTRRRTENEQYF. In DNA form, the CDR3 reads TGTGCCATTACCACCCGGCGCCGGACAGAGAACGAGCAGTACTTC.

The chain is built from TRBV2 and TRBJ1-2; D remains ambiguous. CDR3 length: 16 residues. Trimming pared 7 bases from V and 8 bases from J, leaving 26 bases between. CDR1 is SNHLY, CDR2 FYNNEI, per germline. The CDR3 reads CASTVEQVFPPWGYTF. CDR3 in DNA: TGTGCCAGCACCGTCGAGCAGGTTTTTCCCCCCTGGGGCTACACCTTC.

Worth noting for this clonotype: The junction and the germline gene differ at one end; a read error may be behind it. The genes are TRBV2 and TRBJ1-3; weak D call: TRBD1 (5 bases). CDR1 SNHLY and CDR2 FYNNEI come from the germline V gene. This CDR3 comprises 15 residues. CDR3 bases: TGTGCCGGCAGTGAACAGGCCCGCTCTGGAAACACCATATATTTT. Amino acids: CAGSEQARSGNTIYF.

This clonotype has at least ten counts. V and J are TRBV29-1 and TRBJ1-1; D might be TRBD1 (5 bases). The CDR3 length is 13 residues. The V end was cut by 3 bases, the J end by 1 base, with 9 bases between. Per the germline V gene, CDR1 is SQVTM and CDR2 is ANQGSEA. The CDR3, as DNA: TGCAGCGTTGAGGGGGGGGAGAACACTGAAGCTTTCTTT. Protein: CSVEGGENTEAFF.

Notes on this clonotype: Being one base from a much bigger clone, this may be a read error. The chain carries TRBV2 and TRBJ1-4, with 7 bases aligning to TRBD1. CDR3 length: 14 residues. The trim removed 5 bases at V and 4 bases at J, leaving 4 bases unmatched. The germline CDR1 and CDR2 sequences are SNHLY and FYNNEI. CDR3: CASSRDRHNEKLFF. CDR3 nucleotides: TGTGCCAGCAGTCGGGACAGACATAATGAAAAACTGTTTTTT.

This chain connects TRBV19 to TRBJ1-2; no clear D gene. The CDR3 has 13 residues. CDR1 LNHDA and CDR2 SQIVND come from the germline V gene (reference sequence). V lost 8 bases and J 0 bases, leaving 10 bases between the germline ends. The DNA of the CDR3 is TGTGCCAGTCCCCAGCCACCTAACTATGGCTACACCTTC. As protein: CASPQPPNYGYTF. The variable domain in full, with the rest retrieved from reference TRBV19 and TRBJ1-2, is DGGITQSPKYLFRKEGQNVTLSCEQNLNHDAMYWYRQDPGQGLRLIYYSQIVNDFQKGDIAEGYSVSREKKESFPLTVTSAQKNPTAFYLCASPQPPNYGYTFGSGTRLTVV.